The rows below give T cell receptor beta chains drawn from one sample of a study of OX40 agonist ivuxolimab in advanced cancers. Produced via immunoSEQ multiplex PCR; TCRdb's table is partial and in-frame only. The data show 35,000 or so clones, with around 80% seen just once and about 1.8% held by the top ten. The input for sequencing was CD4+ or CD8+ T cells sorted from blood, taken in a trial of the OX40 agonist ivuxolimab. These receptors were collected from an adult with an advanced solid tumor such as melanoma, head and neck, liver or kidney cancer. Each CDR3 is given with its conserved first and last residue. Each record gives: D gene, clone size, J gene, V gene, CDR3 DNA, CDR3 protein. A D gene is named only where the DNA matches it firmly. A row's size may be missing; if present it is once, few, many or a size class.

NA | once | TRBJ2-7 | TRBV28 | TGTGCCAGCAGAGACCAAGGACCGTACGAGCAGTACTTC | CASRDQGPYEQYF
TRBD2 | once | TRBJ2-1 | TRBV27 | TGTGCCAGCAGTTTATGGTCTAGCGGGAAGGTTGAGCAGTTCTTC | CASSLWSSGKVEQFF
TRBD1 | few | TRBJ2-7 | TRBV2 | TGTGCCAGCAGCGACAGGGACCCCTACGAGCAGTACTTC | CASSDRDPYEQYF
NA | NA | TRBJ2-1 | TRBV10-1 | TGCGCCAGCAGTGATTTAGACCCGAGCTCCTACAATGAGCAGTTCTTC | CASSDLDPSSYNEQFF
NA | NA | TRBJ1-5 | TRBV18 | TGTGCCAGCCGGGAATCCAACCCTGGCAATCAGCCCCAGCATTTT | CASRESNPGNQPQHF
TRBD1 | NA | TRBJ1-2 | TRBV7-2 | TGTGCCAGCAGCCGGGACAGAAACTATGGCTACACCTTC | CASSRDRNYGYTF
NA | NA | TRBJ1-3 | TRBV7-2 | TGTGCCAGCAGCTTAGGAGGGGTTATGGGAAACACCATATATTTT | CASSLGGVMGNTIYF
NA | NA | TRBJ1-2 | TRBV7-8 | TGTGCCAGCAGCTTAATTCCTGTTGCAGGGGAGGTTTACACCTTC | CASSLIPVAGEVYTF
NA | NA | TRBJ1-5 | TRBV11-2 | TGTGCCAGCAGCCACAGGGAAAGCAATCAGCCCCAGCATTTT | CASSHRESNQPQHF
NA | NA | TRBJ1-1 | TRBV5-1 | TGCGCCAGCAGCTTGGCGCTGGGTGGGTACACTGAAGCTTTCTTT | CASSLALGGYTEAFF
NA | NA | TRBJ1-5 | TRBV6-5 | TGTGCCAGCAGCCTATCGACGTTTAATCAGCCCCAGCATTTT | CASSLSTFNQPQHF
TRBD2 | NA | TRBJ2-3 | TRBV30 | TGTGCCTGGACTAGCGGAACTAGCACAGATACGCAGTATTTT | CAWTSGTSTDTQYF
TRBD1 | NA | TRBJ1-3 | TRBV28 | TGTGCCAGCAGTTTGGGCAGGGGGCGGGGAAACACCATATATTTT | CASSLGRGRGNTIYF
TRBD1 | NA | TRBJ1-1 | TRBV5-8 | TGTGCCAGCAGCTTGGGAAAATTGACAGGGCTGAACACTGAAGCTTTCTTT | CASSLGKLTGLNTEAFF
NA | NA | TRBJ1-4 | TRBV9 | TGTGCCAGCAGCGTAGGGGGGCCTAATGAAAAACTGTTTTTT | CASSVGGPNEKLFF
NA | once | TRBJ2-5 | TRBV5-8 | TGTGCCAGCAGCTACGGACGGGCAAGGGGGCAAGAGACCCAGTACTTC | CASSYGRARGQETQYF
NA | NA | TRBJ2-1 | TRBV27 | TGTGCCAGCAGTTCTAAGGGGTATCAGCAGTTCTTC | CASSSKGYQQFF
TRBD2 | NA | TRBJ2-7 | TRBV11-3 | TGTGCCAGCAGCCCTAGCGGGAGGATCTACGAGCAGTACTTC | CASSPSGRIYEQYF
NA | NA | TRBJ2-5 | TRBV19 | TGTGCCAGTAGTATCGGCGCACTGGGGCAAGAGACCCAGTACTTC | CASSIGALGQETQYF
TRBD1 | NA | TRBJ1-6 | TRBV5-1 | TGCGCCAGCAGCAGAGGACAGGAAGGATCACCCCTCCACTTT | CASSRGQEGSPLHF
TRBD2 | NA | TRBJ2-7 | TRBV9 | TGTGCCAGCAGCGTAGGAACTAGCGGGGCCTACGAGCAGTACTTC | CASSVGTSGAYEQYF
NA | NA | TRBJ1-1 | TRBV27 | TGTGCCAGCATGGTTGCGGGCAGTAGAACTGAAGCTTTCTTT | CASMVAGSRTEAFF
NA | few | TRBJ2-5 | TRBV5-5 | TGTGCCAGCAGCTTGAACGGAGTTGAAGAGACCCAGTACTTC | CASSLNGVEETQYF
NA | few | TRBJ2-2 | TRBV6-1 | TGTGCCAGCCGCAGCGTGGCGCCTAACACCGGGGAGCTGTTTTTT | CASRSVAPNTGELFF
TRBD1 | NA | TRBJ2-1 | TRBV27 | TGTGCCAGCAAAGGGACAGGCCACAATGAGCAGTTCTTC | CASKGTGHNEQFF
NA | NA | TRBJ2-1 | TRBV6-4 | TGTGCCAGCAGTGACTCGAGGGACTTCAACAATGAGCAGTTCTTC | CASSDSRDFNNEQFF
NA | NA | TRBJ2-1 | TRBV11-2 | TGTGCCAGCAGCCTCCGGAGGGGGTACTATGAGCAGTTCTTC | CASSLRRGYYEQFF
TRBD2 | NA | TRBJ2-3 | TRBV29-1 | TGCAGCGTTGTGTTCCTAGCGGGGATGACAGATACGCAGTATTTT | CSVVFLAGMTDTQYF
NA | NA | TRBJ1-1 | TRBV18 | TGTGCCAGCTCGACGACAGGCCAGGATGCTTTCTTT | CASSTTGQDAFF
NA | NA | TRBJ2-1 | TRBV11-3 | TGTGCCAGCAGCCTTATAAACGGGCTCGATGAGCAGTTCTTC | CASSLINGLDEQFF
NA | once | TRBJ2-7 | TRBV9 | TGTGCCAGCAGCGTAGGCATCTCCGAGCAGTACTTC | CASSVGISEQYF
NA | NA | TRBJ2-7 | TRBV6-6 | TGTGCCAGCAGCTCCCCGGTCCGAGGGGAACACGAGCAGTACTTC | CASSSPVRGEHEQYF
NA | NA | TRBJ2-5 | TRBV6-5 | TGTGCCAGCAGTTACTCCTGGGGTGGGGAGACCCAGTACTTC | CASSYSWGGETQYF
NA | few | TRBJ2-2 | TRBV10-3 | TGTGCCATCAGTGACCCGGCAGATAACACCGGGGAGCTGTTTTTT | CAISDPADNTGELFF
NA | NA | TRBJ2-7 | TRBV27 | TGTGCCAGCAGTCTGACACCTCGGGGACTGCAACCATACGAGCAGTACTTC | CASSLTPRGLQPYEQYF
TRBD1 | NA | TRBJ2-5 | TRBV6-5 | TGTGCCAGTCGGACAGGACAAGAGACCCAGTACTTC | CASRTGQETQYF
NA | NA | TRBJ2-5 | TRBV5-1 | TGCGCCAGCAACCGGGGACATGGGGAGACCCAGTACTTC | CASNRGHGETQYF
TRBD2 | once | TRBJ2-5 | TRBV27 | TGTGCCAGCAGTTTAAATGCGGGAGAGGGAGAGACCCAGTACTTC | CASSLNAGEGETQYF